This T cell receptor beta chain was captured in a study of blood T cell repertoires in COVID-19. Overall study: Samples came from the United States, Italy and Spain, spanning acute and convalescent COVID-19. T cells, B-cell-depleted T cells, or PBMCs supplied cDNA or gDNA.

CDR1 is PRHDT and CDR2 is FYEKMQ in the germline V gene (reference sequence). This CDR3 has 12 amino acids. V lost 2 bases, J lost 7 bases, and 8 bases lay in between. Self-reported history from a screening survey and questionnaire set each donor's cohort. Authors' data handling: How many nucleated cells were present was estimated from reference gene primer amplification. Assay: immunoSEQ multiplex PCR; the TCRdb copy retains only in-frame clones and omits some. For V, J and clone size, that table is used; D and trimming come from the DNA. This sample yields roughly 250,000 clones, of which approximately 85% are seen a single time; 3.5% to 5.5% belongs to the top ten.

The source is a woman in her twenties or thirties who had recovered from COVID-19. V usage is TRBV13 and J usage is TRBJ1-2; no reliable D call. The sample consisted of PBMCs or T cells enriched from blood (not recorded which). The CDR3 DNA is TGTGCCAGCAGCTTACTACCGGGTGGCTACACCTTC. Protein product: CASSLLPGGYTF. The whole variable domain, remainder taken from reference TRBV13 and TRBJ1-2, is AAGVIQSPRHLIKEKRETATLKCYPIPRHDTVYWYQQGPGQDPQFLISFYEKMQSDKGSIPDRFSAQQFSDYHSELNMSSLELGDSALYFCASSLLPGGYTFGSGTRLTVV.